The rows below give T cell receptor beta chains drawn from one sample of a study of cytomegalovirus exposure and HLA in healthy donors. Generated by immunoSEQ multiplex PCR, the TCRdb table keeps only in-frame clones and is missing some. The sample includes 110,000 or so clones, 83% of them seen just once. Sequenced input: PBMCs. The receptor set was obtained from a man aged 18 to 29 in good health and CMV-seronegative. Each CDR3 is given with its conserved first and last residue. The D gene is left open where the match is weak. Size is stated for part of the rows, as once, few or many counts, or as a class when the clone is expanded.

abundance: -; v_gene: TRBV7-8; d_gene: TRBD2; j_gene: TRBJ2-7; CDR3aa: CASSSTRYRLAGGKAYEQYF; CDR3nt: TGTGCCAGCAGCTCCACACGCTATAGACTAGCGGGAGGGAAGGCCTACGAGCAGTACTTC
abundance: -; v_gene: TRBV5-1; d_gene: -; j_gene: TRBJ1-5; CDR3aa: CASSLGQGVQPQHF; CDR3nt: TGCGCCAGCAGCTTGGGTCAGGGTGTGCAGCCCCAGCATTTT
abundance: few; v_gene: TRBV6-1; d_gene: TRBD1; j_gene: TRBJ2-7; CDR3aa: CASWTGTYEQYF; CDR3nt: TGTGCCAGCTGGACAGGGACCTACGAGCAGTACTTC
abundance: -; v_gene: TRBV7-8; d_gene: -; j_gene: TRBJ1-1; CDR3aa: CASSLGTLGAEAFF; CDR3nt: TGTGCCAGCAGCCTCGGGACATTAGGGGCTGAAGCTTTCTTT
abundance: -; v_gene: TRBV21-1; d_gene: -; j_gene: TRBJ1-5; CDR3aa: CASSKVPSAFNQPQHF; CDR3nt: TGTGCCAGCAGCAAAGTCCCCAGTGCTTTCAATCAGCCCCAGCATTTT
abundance: medium-sized; v_gene: TRBV7-9; d_gene: TRBD1; j_gene: TRBJ2-7; CDR3aa: CASSGPGTGTYEQYF; CDR3nt: TGTGCCAGCAGCGGCCCCGGGACAGGAACCTACGAGCAGTACTTC
abundance: -; v_gene: TRBV27; d_gene: TRBD1; j_gene: TRBJ1-1; CDR3aa: CASSLYTGVVTEAFF; CDR3nt: TGTGCCAGCAGTCTGTATACAGGGGTCGTCACTGAAGCTTTCTTT
abundance: -; v_gene: TRBV29-1; d_gene: -; j_gene: TRBJ2-1; CDR3aa: CSVEDLFRKSAEQFF; CDR3nt: TGCAGCGTTGAAGATTTATTCAGAAAAAGCGCTGAGCAGTTCTTC
abundance: -; v_gene: TRBV6-1; d_gene: -; j_gene: TRBJ1-1; CDR3aa: CASSEPGRGSTEAFF; CDR3nt: TGTGCCAGCAGTGAACCAGGTAGGGGGAGCACTGAAGCTTTCTTT
abundance: -; v_gene: TRBV25-1; d_gene: -; j_gene: TRBJ1-2; CDR3aa: CASSERGFGLGYTF; CDR3nt: TGTGCCAGCAGTGAAAGGGGATTCGGTCTTGGCTACACCTTC
abundance: -; v_gene: TRBV19; d_gene: -; j_gene: TRBJ2-2; CDR3aa: CASSLYGELFF; CDR3nt: TGTGCCAGTAGCTTGTACGGGGAGCTGTTTTTT
abundance: -; v_gene: TRBV4-1; d_gene: -; j_gene: TRBJ2-6; CDR3aa: CASSPRSDRNPLSGANVLTF; CDR3nt: TGCGCCAGCAGCCCAAGGTCCGACAGAAACCCTTTATCTGGGGCCAACGTCCTGACTTTC
abundance: -; v_gene: TRBV10-3; d_gene: TRBD2; j_gene: TRBJ2-1; CDR3aa: CAISRGLAGGNEQFF; CDR3nt: TGTGCCATCAGCCGCGGACTAGCGGGAGGAAATGAGCAGTTCTTC
abundance: -; v_gene: TRBV5-1; d_gene: -; j_gene: TRBJ2-4; CDR3aa: CASSIGIAGNIQYF; CDR3nt: TGCGCCAGCAGCATAGGAATAGCTGGAAACATTCAGTACTTC
abundance: -; v_gene: TRBV5-6; d_gene: TRBD1; j_gene: TRBJ2-4; CDR3aa: CASSFTGVNIQYF; CDR3nt: TGTGCCAGCAGCTTCACAGGGGTGAACATTCAGTACTTC
abundance: -; v_gene: TRBV19; d_gene: -; j_gene: TRBJ1-2; CDR3aa: CASSIGGNYGYTF; CDR3nt: TGTGCCAGTAGTATCGGGGGTAACTATGGCTACACCTTC
abundance: once; v_gene: TRBV6-5; d_gene: TRBD2; j_gene: TRBJ2-1; CDR3aa: CASGLAGVTEQFF; CDR3nt: TGTGCCAGCGGGCTAGCGGGAGTAACTGAGCAGTTCTTC
abundance: -; v_gene: TRBV5-1; d_gene: -; j_gene: TRBJ2-1; CDR3aa: CASSLGESSYNEQFF; CDR3nt: TGCGCCAGCAGCTTGGGTGAGAGCTCCTACAATGAGCAGTTCTTC
abundance: -; v_gene: TRBV7-2; d_gene: -; j_gene: TRBJ2-3; CDR3aa: CASSPLLREGTDTQYF; CDR3nt: TGTGCCAGCAGCCCCCTGTTGCGGGAAGGGACAGATACGCAGTATTTT
abundance: -; v_gene: TRBV30; d_gene: TRBD1; j_gene: TRBJ1-1; CDR3aa: CAWGGDRGGDTEAFF; CDR3nt: TGTGCCTGGGGGGGAGACAGGGGCGGCGACACTGAAGCTTTCTTT
abundance: -; v_gene: TRBV4-3; d_gene: -; j_gene: TRBJ1-4; CDR3aa: CASTSWGGGEKLFF; CDR3nt: TGCGCCAGCACGAGTTGGGGCGGGGGTGAAAAACTGTTTTTT
abundance: few; v_gene: TRBV5-1; d_gene: TRBD1; j_gene: TRBJ2-7; CDR3aa: CASSLDRGNEQYF; CDR3nt: TGCGCCAGCAGCTTGGACAGGGGGAACGAGCAGTACTTC
abundance: few; v_gene: TRBV5-4; d_gene: TRBD1; j_gene: TRBJ2-7; CDR3aa: CASSSRQGAHEQYF; CDR3nt: TGTGCCAGCAGCTCCCGACAGGGTGCCCACGAGCAGTACTTC
abundance: -; v_gene: TRBV4-3; d_gene: TRBD2; j_gene: TRBJ2-3; CDR3aa: CASSQEGTSGRSTDTQYF; CDR3nt: TGCGCCAGCAGCCAAGAGGGGACTAGCGGGAGGAGCACAGATACGCAGTATTTT
abundance: -; v_gene: TRBV5-1; d_gene: -; j_gene: TRBJ2-1; CDR3aa: CASSLVGYYNEQFF; CDR3nt: TGCGCCAGCAGCTTGGTGGGCTACTACAATGAGCAGTTCTTC
abundance: -; v_gene: TRBV6-1; d_gene: TRBD2; j_gene: TRBJ2-1; CDR3aa: CASSEARPGLGPRREQFF; CDR3nt: TGTGCCAGCAGTGAAGCCCGTCCGGGACTAGGCCCAAGGCGTGAGCAGTTCTTC
abundance: few; v_gene: TRBV5-6; d_gene: TRBD1; j_gene: TRBJ1-4; CDR3aa: CASSPRDRVRSNEKLFF; CDR3nt: TGTGCCAGCAGCCCCCGGGACAGGGTACGGAGTAATGAAAAACTGTTTTTT
abundance: few; v_gene: TRBV29-1; d_gene: TRBD2; j_gene: TRBJ2-7; CDR3aa: CSVVFGTSGSGEQYF; CDR3nt: TGCAGCGTTGTATTCGGGACTAGCGGGAGTGGCGAGCAGTACTTC
abundance: -; v_gene: TRBV7-8; d_gene: -; j_gene: TRBJ2-1; CDR3aa: CASSPREMPGNEQFF; CDR3nt: TGTGCCAGCAGCCCCCGGGAGATGCCGGGGAATGAGCAGTTCTTC
abundance: -; v_gene: TRBV7-9; d_gene: TRBD1; j_gene: TRBJ1-4; CDR3aa: CASSRPRQGLINEKLFF; CDR3nt: TGTGCCAGCAGCCGGCCTCGACAGGGCTTAATTAATGAAAAACTGTTTTTT
abundance: -; v_gene: TRBV4-1; d_gene: -; j_gene: TRBJ2-1; CDR3aa: CASSLRGNNEQFF; CDR3nt: TGCGCCAGCAGCCTCCGAGGAAACAATGAGCAGTTCTTC
abundance: -; v_gene: TRBV7-3; d_gene: -; j_gene: TRBJ1-3; CDR3aa: CASSSTASSGNTIYF; CDR3nt: TGTGCCAGCAGCTCGACAGCCAGCTCTGGAAACACCATATATTTT
abundance: -; v_gene: TRBV18; d_gene: TRBD1; j_gene: TRBJ2-7; CDR3aa: CASSPRDRALGEQYF; CDR3nt: TGTGCCAGCTCACCCCGGGACAGGGCGTTGGGAGAGCAGTACTTC
abundance: -; v_gene: TRBV19; d_gene: TRBD1; j_gene: TRBJ2-7; CDR3aa: CASSIAGQGSYEQYF; CDR3nt: TGTGCCAGTAGTATAGCGGGACAGGGTTCCTACGAGCAGTACTTC
abundance: few; v_gene: TRBV27; d_gene: -; j_gene: TRBJ2-7; CDR3aa: CASNLGRVGVPYEQYF; CDR3nt: TGTGCCAGCAATCTGGGGCGAGTTGGCGTTCCGTACGAGCAGTACTTC
abundance: -; v_gene: TRBV4-3; d_gene: TRBD2; j_gene: TRBJ2-7; CDR3aa: CASSQERLAGTYEQYF; CDR3nt: TGCGCCAGCAGCCAAGAAAGGCTAGCGGGAACCTACGAGCAGTACTTC